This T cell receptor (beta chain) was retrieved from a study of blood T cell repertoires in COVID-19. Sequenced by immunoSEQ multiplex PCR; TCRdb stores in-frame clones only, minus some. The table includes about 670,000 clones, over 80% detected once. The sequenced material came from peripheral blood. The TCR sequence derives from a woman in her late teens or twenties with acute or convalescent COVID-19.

The CDR3 DNA reads as TGTGCCAGCAGTTACTTGGGACAGCTCACAGATACGCAGTATTTT. It codes for CASSYLGQLTDTQYF. The chain employs TRBV6-6 and TRBJ2-3; 7 nucleotides agree with TRBD1. The ends lost 1 base at V and 2 bases at J; junction bases unmatched: 3. The germline gives CDR1 MNHNY, CDR2 SVGAGI (reference sequence). This CDR3 has 15 amino acids.